This entry describes one TCR beta chain. The record originates from a study of control samples from healthy donors and cancer patients. Sequencing was performed with immunoSEQ multiplex PCR; in TCRdb, only in-frame clones are kept and a portion is missing. Of about 130,000 clones listed, 75% to 95% are singletons. The CDR3 has 14 residues. Germline lookup yields CDR1 MNHNY and CDR2 SVGAGI (reference sequence). V was clipped by 9 bases and J by 3 bases; unmatched bases: 11. The V and J genes are TRBV6-6 and TRBJ2-7; 7 positions match TRBD2. The sequenced sample was blood. The TCR sequence derives from a man aged 18 to 29 in good health. CDR3 nucleotides: TGTGCCAGTCTGGGGGGGAAAGAGGGCTACGAGCAGTACGTC. Protein: CASLGGKEGYEQYV.